This TCR beta chain was documented in a study of blood T cell repertoires in COVID-19. At the level of the study: The United States, Italy and Spain supplied acute and convalescent COVID-19 samples.

This CDR3 contains 11 residues. Germline CDR1 and CDR2: SGHDT and YYEEEE. The V and J ends lost 0 bases and 11 bases, in that order; junction bases with no gene match: 1. The authors' processing: It was from reference gene primer amplification that nucleated cell counts were estimated. TCRdb's copy holds only in-frame clones and misses some; the assay was immunoSEQ multiplex PCR. For V, J and clone size, that table is used; D and trimming come from the DNA. The data show some 250,000 clones, with approximately 88% seen just once and approximately 30% held by the top ten. Input material: peripheral blood. The TCR sequence derives from a man aged 40-55 years with acute or convalescent COVID-19. The rearrangement links TRBV5-6 to TRBJ1-1; TRBD1 matches at 7 bases. The CDR3, as DNA: TGTGCCAGCAGCTTGGAGGACAGGGCTTTCTTT. Its protein product is CASSLEDRAFF.